This T cell receptor (beta chain) was identified in a study of early T cells in non-severe SARS-CoV-2 infection. A single record per CDR3 protein comes from TCRdb applying MiXCR to the 5' RACE reads. The sample holds more than 55,000 distinct CDR3 sequences; roughly an eighth are singletons and the top ten take approximately 8.5%. The CDR3 sequence is 13 residues long. The germline CDR1 and CDR2 sequences are SEHNR and FQNEAQ (reference sequence). Trimming pared 6 bases from V and 7 bases from J, leaving 14 bases between. This rearrangement joins TRBV7-9 to TRBJ2-3; a weak D match, TRBD2 (6 bases). Sequencing used whole blood, obtained at baseline. This clonotype was obtained from an adult who was a healthcare worker with PCR-confirmed SARS-CoV-2 infection or an uninfected control (not recorded which). CDR3: CASSPGTLNTQYF. CDR3 DNA sequence: TGTGCCAGCAGTCCCGGGACTCTAAATACGCAGTATTTT.